These 14 T cell receptor beta chains were sequenced from one sample in a study of cytomegalovirus exposure and HLA in healthy donors. PCR involved 60 Vbeta and 13 Jbeta primers. Produced via immunoSEQ multiplex PCR; TCRdb's table is partial and in-frame only. Among about 120,000 clones listed, more than 65% were seen once. What was sequenced was PBMCs. All receptors derive from a man younger than 35 in good health and CMV-seropositive.

The genes are TRBV14 and TRBJ2-7, with D maybe TRBD1 (6 bases). The length of the CDR3 is 14 residues. The germline V gene encodes CDR1 SGHDN and CDR2 FVKESK. V gave up 2 bases and J gave up 6 bases, with 14 bases separating them. The CDR3 nucleotides read TGTGCCAGCAGCCAAACCCCTGGACAGATCGAGCAGTACTTC. It yields the protein CASSQTPGQIEQYF.

CDR3 protein: CASSSTQRQNTEAFF. The DNA for the CDR3 is TGTGCCAGCAGTTCTACTCAGAGACAGAACACTGAAGCTTTCTTT. The chain combines TRBV6-5 with TRBJ1-1; D call uncertain. Deletions cut 4 bases from V and 1 base from J, with 13 bases between. Germline-derived CDR1 and CDR2 are MNHEY and SVGAGI. The CDR3 totals 15 residues.

This clone was seen only once. The gene calls are TRBV25-1 and TRBJ1-2, with 9 bases that match TRBD1. V trimming: 3 bases; J trimming: 6 bases; junction bases outside the gene matches: 11. Per germline, CDR1 MGHDK and CDR2 SYGVNS. The CDR3 has 16 amino acids. The CDR3 nucleotides read TGTGCCAGCAGTGACCGTGGGGCGGGACAGGGTAATGGCTACACCTTC. Translating it yields CASSDRGAGQGNGYTF.

V is TRBV7-9 and J is TRBJ2-2; 9 nucleotides match TRBD1. The CDR3 runs to 16 residues. Looked up from germline, CDR1 is SEHNR and CDR2 is FQNEAQ (reference sequence). The V gene end was trimmed by 4 bases and the J gene end by 0 bases; junction bases not matched to a gene: 3. The CDR3, as DNA: TGTGCCAGCAGCTCTACAGGGGGCTCGAACACCGGGGAGCTGTTTTTT. Its translation: CASSSTGGSNTGELFF.

The gene calls are TRBV19 and TRBJ1-2, with a tentative D call TRBD1 (5 bases). This CDR3 is built from 14 residues. V lost 8 bases and J lost 0, with 13 bases in between. The V gene's germline CDR1 is LNHDA and CDR2 SQIVND (reference sequence). As DNA, the CDR3 is TGTGCCAGTTCCAACAGGAGTACTAACTATGGCTACACCTTC. It is translated as CASSNRSTNYGYTF. Full variable domain (rest looked up from reference TRBV19 and TRBJ1-2): DGGITQSPKYLFRKEGQNVTLSCEQNLNHDAMYWYRQDPGQGLRLIYYSQIVNDFQKGDIAEGYSVSREKKESFPLTVTSAQKNPTAFYLCASSNRSTNYGYTFGSGTRLTVV.

The chain employs TRBV5-1 and TRBJ1-3; D call uncertain. The ends were cut back, 0 bases at V and 7 bases at J, with 8 bases in the middle. Germline V lookup: CDR1 SGHRS, CDR2 YFSETQ. The CDR3 covers 13 residues. The CDR3 DNA sequence: TGCGCCAGCAGCTTGGGTGGAGATAACACCATATATTTT. It encodes CASSLGGDNTIYF. Using reference TRBV5-1 and TRBJ1-3 for the parts outside the CDR3, the full variable domain is KAGVTQTPRYLIKTRGQQVTLSCSPISGHRSVSWYQQTPGQGLQFLFEYFSETQRNKGNFPGRFSGRQFSNSRSEMNVSTLELGDSALYLCASSLGGDNTIYFGEGSWLTVV.

This sequence joins TRBV18 and TRBJ1-5, with 8 positions matching TRBD1. CDR1 and CDR2 (germline): KGHSH, LQKENI. The V and J ends lost 0 bases and 1 base, in that order; junction bases with no gene match: 5. This CDR3 is built from 17 residues. CDR3 nucleotides: TGTGCCAGCTCACCACCAACAGGGGGTGGGAGCAATCAGCCCCAGCATTTT. Protein sequence: CASSPPTGGGSNQPQHF.

The chain joins TRBV9 to TRBJ2-3, with a tentative D call TRBD1 (5 bases). The CDR3 has 14 residues. The germline V gene has CDR1 SGDLS and CDR2 YYNGEE. The ends were cut back, 6 bases at V and 0 bases at J, with 11 bases in the middle. CDR3 sequence: CASTRGSSTDTQYF. As DNA, the CDR3 is TGTGCCAGCACAAGGGGTAGCAGCACAGATACGCAGTATTTT.

V and J are TRBV7-9 and TRBJ2-7, with a weak D call TRBD1 (6 bases). This CDR3 spans 13 amino acids. Germline CDR1 reads SEHNR; CDR2 reads FQNEAQ (reference sequence). V was clipped by 7 bases and J by 2 bases, with 12 bases between them. The CDR3 sequence is CASTQGKAYEQYF. CDR3 bases: TGTGCCAGCACCCAGGGGAAGGCCTACGAGCAGTACTTC.

The chain carries TRBV7-2 and TRBJ2-7; 9 bases fit TRBD2. The length of the CDR3 is 14 residues. Germline V CDR1 and CDR2: SGHTA, FQGNSA. With V trimmed by 4 bases and J by 4 bases, 5 bases remained unmatched. The DNA of the CDR3 is TGTGCCAGCAGCTCGGATAGCGGGAGTTACGAGCAGTACTTC. Protein sequence: CASSSDSGSYEQYF.

A few counts support this clone. The chain recombines TRBV6-6 with TRBJ2-2; a weak D match, TRBD1 (6 bases). V lost 5 bases and J lost 6, with 10 bases in between. The CDR3 is made up of 13 amino acids. From germline, CDR1 is MNHNY and CDR2 SVGAGI (reference sequence). The CDR3 protein is CASSKQGAGELFF. In DNA, the CDR3 is TGTGCCAGCAGTAAACAGGGAGCCGGGGAGCTGTTTTTT.

This chain joins TRBV10-3 and TRBJ2-3; 10 bases map to TRBD1. With 2 bases clipped from V and 3 bases from J, the junction kept 8 bases outside the gene matches. The CDR3 sequence is 17 residues long. Germline assignment: CDR1 ENHRY and CDR2 SYGVKD. CDR3: CAISERAGDRGTDTQYF. The CDR3 coding sequence is TGTGCCATCAGTGAGAGGGCTGGGGACAGGGGAACAGATACGCAGTATTTT.

The CDR3 loop is CASSEPTGPHPSGDEQYF. The CDR3 bases are TGCGCCAGCAGTGAGCCAACCGGGCCTCATCCCTCAGGGGACGAGCAGTACTTC. The rearrangement uses TRBV10-2 and TRBJ2-7, with D perhaps matching TRBD1 (6 bases). The CDR3 length is 18 residues. Trimming stripped 2 bases from V and 5 bases from J, with 25 bases between. The germline CDR1 and CDR2 sequences are WSHSY and SAAADI.

This clone occurred once. The chain joins TRBV23-1 to TRBJ2-1; D might be TRBD1 (6 bases). TRBV23-1 falls under the ORF class, with uncertain function. The V end was cut by 4 bases, the J end by 4 bases, with 20 bases between. The CDR3 spans 17 residues. CDR3 coding DNA: TGCGCCAGCAGTCGAGCATACAGGGTCGTGTCATACAATGAGCAGTTCTTC. Protein: CASSRAYRVVSYNEQFF.